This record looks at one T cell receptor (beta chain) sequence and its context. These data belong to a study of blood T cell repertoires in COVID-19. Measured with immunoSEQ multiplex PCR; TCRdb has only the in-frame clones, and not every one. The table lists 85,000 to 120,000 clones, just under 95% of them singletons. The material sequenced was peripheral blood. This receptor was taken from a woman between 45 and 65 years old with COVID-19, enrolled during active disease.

CDR3: CASSDSSGVAYNEQFF. For the CDR3, the DNA is TGTGCCAGCAGTGATTCTAGCGGGGTTGCCTACAATGAGCAGTTCTTC. The J gene is TRBJ2-1, the V gene TRBV25-1, with 9 bases lining up with TRBD2. From germline, CDR1 is MGHDK and CDR2 SYGVNS. With 3 bases clipped from V and 2 bases from J, the junction kept 5 bases outside the gene matches. The CDR3 spans 16 residues. Full variable domain (remainder filled in from reference TRBV25-1 and TRBJ2-1): EADIYQTPRYLVIGTGKKITLECSQTMGHDKMYWYQQDPGMELHLIHYSYGVNSTEKGDLSSESTVSRIRTEHFPLTLESARPSHTSQYLCASSDSSGVAYNEQFFGPGTRLTVL.